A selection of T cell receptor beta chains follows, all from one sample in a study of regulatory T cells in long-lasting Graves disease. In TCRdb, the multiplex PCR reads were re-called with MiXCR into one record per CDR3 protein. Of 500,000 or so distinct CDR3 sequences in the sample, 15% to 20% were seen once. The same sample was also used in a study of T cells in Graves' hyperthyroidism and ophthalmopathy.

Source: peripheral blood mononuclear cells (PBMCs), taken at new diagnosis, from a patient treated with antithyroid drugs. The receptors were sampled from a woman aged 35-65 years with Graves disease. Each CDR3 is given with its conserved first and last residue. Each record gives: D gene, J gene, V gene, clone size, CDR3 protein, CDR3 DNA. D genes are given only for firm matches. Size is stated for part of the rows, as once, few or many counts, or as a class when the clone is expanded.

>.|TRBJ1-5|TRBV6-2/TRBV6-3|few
CASSYSNFNQPQHF
TGTGCCAGCAGTTACTCGAATTTCAATCAGCCCCAGCATTTT
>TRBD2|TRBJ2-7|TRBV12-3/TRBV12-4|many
CASSLKSPGLAGSYEQYF
TGTGCCAGCAGTTTAAAATCCCCCGGGCTAGCGGGATCCTACGAGCAGTACTTC
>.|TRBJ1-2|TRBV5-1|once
CASSSSRDWDGYTF
TGCGCCAGCAGCTCGTCCCGGGACTGGGATGGCTACACCTTC
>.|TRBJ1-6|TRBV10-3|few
CASQGVPSYNSPLHF
TGTGCCTCACAGGGAGTTCCCTCCTATAATTCACCCCTCCACTTT
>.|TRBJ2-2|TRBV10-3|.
CAIREGPNTGELFF
TGTGCCATCAGGGAGGGGCCGAACACCGGGGAGCTGTTTTTT
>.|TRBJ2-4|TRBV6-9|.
CASSWARGADSKNIQYF
TGTGCCAGCAGTTGGGCCCGGGGGGCTGATTCCAAAAACATTCAGTACTTC
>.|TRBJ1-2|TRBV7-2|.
CASSFAEGTPRGYTF
TGTGCCAGCAGCTTCGCCGAGGGGACACCCCGTGGCTACACCTTC
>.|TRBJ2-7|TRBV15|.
CATSRDFWTNEQYF
TGTGCCACCAGCAGAGATTTTTGGACTAACGAGCAGTACTTC
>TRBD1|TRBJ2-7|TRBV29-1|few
CSATGQGSSYEQYF
TGCAGCGCCACGGGACAGGGGAGCTCCTACGAGCAGTACTTC
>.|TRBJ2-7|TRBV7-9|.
CASRTGALSYEQYF
TGTGCCAGCAGAACCGGGGCTTTGTCCTACGAGCAGTACTTC
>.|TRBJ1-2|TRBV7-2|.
CASSLVEGTVSGYTF
TGTGCCAGCAGCTTAGTGGAGGGAACAGTTAGTGGCTACACCTTC
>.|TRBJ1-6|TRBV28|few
CASVAAYNSPLHF
TGTGCCAGCGTGGCCGCGTATAATTCACCCCTCCACTTT
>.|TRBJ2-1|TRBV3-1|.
CASRPYASSYNEQFF
TGTGCCAGCAGGCCCTACGCGAGCTCCTACAATGAGCAGTTCTTC
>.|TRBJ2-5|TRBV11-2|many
CASSFDLQETQYF
TGTGCCAGCAGCTTCGATCTTCAAGAGACCCAGTACTTC
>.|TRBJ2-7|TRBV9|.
CVSSAGGRWGEQYF
TGTGTCAGCAGCGCCGGGGGGCGTTGGGGTGAGCAGTACTTC
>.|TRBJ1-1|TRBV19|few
CASSPGLPPEAFF
TGTGCCAGTAGCCCCGGACTTCCCCCTGAAGCTTTCTTT
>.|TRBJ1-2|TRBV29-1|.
CSVRRDYTSTF
TGCAGCGTTCGGAGGGACTACACTTCCACCTTC
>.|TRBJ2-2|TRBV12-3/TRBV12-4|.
CASRLGPGELFF
TGTGCCAGCAGACTAGGCCCCGGGGAGCTGTTTTTT
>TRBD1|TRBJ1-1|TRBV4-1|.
CASSLQGTGGANTEAFF
TGCGCCAGCAGCCTCCAAGGGACAGGGGGCGCGAACACTGAAGCTTTCTTT
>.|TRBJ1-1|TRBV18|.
CASSPGIGSGTEAFF
TGTGCCAGCTCACCTGGGATCGGGAGTGGCACTGAAGCTTTCTTT
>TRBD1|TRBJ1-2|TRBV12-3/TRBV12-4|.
CASSSTGTGGLGYTF
TGTGCCAGCAGTTCCACCGGGACAGGGGGCTTGGGCTACACCTTC
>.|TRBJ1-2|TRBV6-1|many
CASIASGSPANYGYTF
TGTGCCAGCATTGCCTCCGGGTCCCCAGCTAACTATGGCTACACCTTC
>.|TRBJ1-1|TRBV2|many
CASGGGTEAFF
TGTGCCAGCGGTGGGGGCACTGAAGCTTTCTTT
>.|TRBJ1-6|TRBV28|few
CASSPNRDTYSPLHF
TGTGCCAGCAGTCCGAACCGGGACACATATTCACCCCTCCACTTT
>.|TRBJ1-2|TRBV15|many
CATSEGGGYGYTF
TGTGCCACCAGCGAAGGGGGGGGCTATGGCTACACCTTC
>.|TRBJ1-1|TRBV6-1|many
CASGRSLNTEAFF
TGTGCCAGCGGCCGCAGTCTGAACACTGAAGCTTTCTTT
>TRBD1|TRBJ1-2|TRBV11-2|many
CASIGAGGGYGYTF
TGTGCCAGCATAGGAGCAGGGGGAGGCTATGGCTACACCTTC
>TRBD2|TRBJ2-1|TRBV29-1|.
CSAEGLADNNEQFF
TGCAGCGCCGAGGGACTAGCGGATAACAATGAGCAGTTCTTC
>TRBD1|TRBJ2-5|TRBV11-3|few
CASRSRTGDVETQYF
TGTGCCAGCAGGAGCCGGACAGGGGATGTAGAGACCCAGTACTTC
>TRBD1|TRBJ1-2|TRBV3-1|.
CASRQDSGGAYGYTF
TGTGCCAGCAGGCAAGATTCAGGGGGCGCCTATGGCTACACCTTC
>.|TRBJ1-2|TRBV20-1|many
CSASQDRYGYTF
TGCAGTGCTAGCCAGGACCGCTATGGCTACACCTTC
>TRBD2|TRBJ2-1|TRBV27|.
CASRFSGGADEQFF
TGTGCCAGCAGATTTAGCGGGGGGGCGGATGAGCAGTTCTTC
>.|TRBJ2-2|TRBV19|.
CASSEALPTGELFF
TGTGCCAGTAGTGAGGCTTTACCCACCGGGGAGCTGTTTTTT
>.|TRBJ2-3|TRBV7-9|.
CASSLMRVRQDTQYF
TGTGCCAGCAGCTTGATGAGGGTCAGACAGGATACGCAGTATTTT
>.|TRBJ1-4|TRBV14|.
CASSQSAGWDEKLFF
TGTGCCAGCAGCCAATCGGCAGGGTGGGATGAAAAACTGTTTTTT
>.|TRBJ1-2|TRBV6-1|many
CASRILADPNYGYTF
TGTGCCAGCAGGATACTAGCGGATCCTAACTATGGCTACACCTTC
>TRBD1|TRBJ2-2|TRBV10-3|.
CAISADRGSGELFF
TGTGCCATCAGTGCCGACAGGGGCAGTGGGGAGCTGTTTTTT
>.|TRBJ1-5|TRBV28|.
CASSPRAYNQPQHF
TGTGCCAGCAGTCCCCGGGCCTACAATCAGCCCCAGCATTTT
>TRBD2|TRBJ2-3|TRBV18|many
CASSQSGGSDTQYF
TGTGCCAGCTCCCAGAGCGGGGGTTCTGATACGCAGTATTTT
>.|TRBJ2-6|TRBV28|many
CASRKGSGANVLTF
TGTGCCAGCAGAAAGGGATCTGGGGCCAACGTCCTGACTTTC
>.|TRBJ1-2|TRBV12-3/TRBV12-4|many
CASSPNGDYGYTF
TGTGCCAGCAGTCCCAACGGGGACTATGGCTACACCTTC
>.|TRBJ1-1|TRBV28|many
CASGGVEQLNTEAFF
TGTGCCAGCGGAGGGGTGGAGCAGCTGAACACTGAAGCTTTCTTT
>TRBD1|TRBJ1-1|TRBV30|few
CAWSGGTANTEAFF
TGTGCCTGGAGCGGCGGGACAGCGAACACTGAAGCTTTCTTT
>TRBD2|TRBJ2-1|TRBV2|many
CAGSSGGAPNEQFF
TGTGCCGGCAGTAGCGGGGGGGCCCCCAATGAGCAGTTCTTC